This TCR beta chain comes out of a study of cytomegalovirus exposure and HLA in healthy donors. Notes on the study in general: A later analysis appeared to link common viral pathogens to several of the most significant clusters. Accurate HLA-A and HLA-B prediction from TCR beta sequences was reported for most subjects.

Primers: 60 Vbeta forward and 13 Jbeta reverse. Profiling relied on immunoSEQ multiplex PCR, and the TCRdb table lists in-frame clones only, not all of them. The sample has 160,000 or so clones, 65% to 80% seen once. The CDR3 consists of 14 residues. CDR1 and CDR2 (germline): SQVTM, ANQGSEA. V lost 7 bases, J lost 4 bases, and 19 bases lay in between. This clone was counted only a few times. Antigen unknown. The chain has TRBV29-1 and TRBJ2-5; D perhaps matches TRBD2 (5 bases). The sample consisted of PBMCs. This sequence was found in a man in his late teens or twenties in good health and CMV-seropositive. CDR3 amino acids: CSARSDPGIETQYF. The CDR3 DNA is TGCAGCGCCAGGTCCGATCCCGGGATAGAGACCCAGTACTTC. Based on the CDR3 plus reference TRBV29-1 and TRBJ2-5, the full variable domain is SAVISQKPSRDICQRGTSLTIQCQVDSQVTMMFWYRQQPGQSLTLIATANQGSEATYESGFVIDKFPISRPNLTFSTLTVSNMSPEDSSIYLCSARSDPGIETQYFGPGTRLLVL.